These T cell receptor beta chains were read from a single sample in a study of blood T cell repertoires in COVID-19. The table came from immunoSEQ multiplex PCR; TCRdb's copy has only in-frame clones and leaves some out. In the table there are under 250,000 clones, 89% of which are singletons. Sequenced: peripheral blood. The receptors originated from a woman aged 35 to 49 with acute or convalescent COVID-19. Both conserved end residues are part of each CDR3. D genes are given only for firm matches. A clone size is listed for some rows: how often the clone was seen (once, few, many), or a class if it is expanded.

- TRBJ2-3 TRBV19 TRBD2 CASRAGLAGGKSTDTQYF TGTGCCAGTAGAGCCGGGCTAGCGGGGGGCAAGAGCACAGATACGCAGTATTTT
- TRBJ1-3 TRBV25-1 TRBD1 CASSETGARGENTIYF TGTGCCAGCAGTGAAACAGGCGCCAGGGGGGAAAACACCATATATTTT
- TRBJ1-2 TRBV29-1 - CSVILPNGYTF TGCAGCGTTATACTTCCGAATGGCTACACCTTC
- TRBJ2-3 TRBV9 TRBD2 CASSASGGDYTQYF TGTGCCAGCAGCGCTAGCGGGGGGGACTATACGCAGTATTTT
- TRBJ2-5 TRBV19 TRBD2 CASSIAGGAETQYF TGTGCCAGTAGTATTGCGGGGGGCGCAGAGACCCAGTACTTC
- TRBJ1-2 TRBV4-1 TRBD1 CASSRVPGQGMGNYGYTF TGCGCCAGCAGCCGGGTCCCGGGACAGGGGATGGGTAACTATGGCTACACCTTC
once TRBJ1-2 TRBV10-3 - CAISDGPGAGYGYTF TGTGCCATCAGTGATGGCCCAGGGGCGGGCTATGGCTACACCTTC
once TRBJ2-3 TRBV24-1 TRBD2 CATSEQTSGGLDTQYF TGTGCCACCAGTGAGCAGACTAGCGGGGGGCTGGATACGCAGTATTTT
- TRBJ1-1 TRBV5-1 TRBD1 CASSPGQVANTEAFF TGCGCCAGCAGCCCCGGACAGGTCGCGAACACTGAAGCTTTCTTT
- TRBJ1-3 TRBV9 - CASSGSRLAEPGNTIYF TGTGCCAGCAGCGGGTCTAGATTGGCCGAGCCTGGAAACACCATATATTTT
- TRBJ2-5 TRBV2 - CASSEVSIRETQYF TGTGCCAGCAGTGAAGTGAGCATTCGGGAGACCCAGTACTTC
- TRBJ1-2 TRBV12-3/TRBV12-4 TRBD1 CASSPRQGYGYTF TGTGCCAGCAGTCCCCGACAGGGGTATGGCTACACCTTC
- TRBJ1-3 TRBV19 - CASRPPQSGNTIYF TGTGCCAGTAGACCTCCACAGTCGGGAAACACCATATATTTT
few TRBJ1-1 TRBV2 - CASSEPPREAEAFF TGTGCCAGCAGTGAACCCCCCAGGGAGGCTGAAGCTTTCTTT
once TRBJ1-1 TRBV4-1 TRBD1 CASSQGRGTEAFF TGCGCCAGCAGCCAAGGCAGGGGGACTGAAGCTTTCTTT
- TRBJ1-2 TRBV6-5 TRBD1 CASNPTQTGVYGYTF TGTGCCAGCAACCCTACTCAAACAGGGGTCTATGGCTACACCTTC
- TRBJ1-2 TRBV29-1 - CSVEEGGRGYTF TGCAGCGTTGAAGAGGGGGGACGGGGCTACACCTTC
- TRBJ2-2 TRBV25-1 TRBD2 CASSPRWGLAVSGELFF TGTGCCAGCAGTCCGCGATGGGGACTAGCCGTCTCCGGGGAGCTGTTTTTT
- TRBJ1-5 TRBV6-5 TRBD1 CASQGQGRHQPQHF TGTGCCAGCCAGGGACAGGGACGTCATCAGCCCCAGCATTTT
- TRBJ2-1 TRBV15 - CATSRTRAYNEQFF TGTGCCACCAGCAGAACCCGGGCCTACAATGAGCAGTTCTTC
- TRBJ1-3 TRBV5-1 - CASSPWPSGEFGNTIYF TGCGCCAGCAGCCCCTGGCCATCAGGGGAATTTGGAAACACCATATATTTT
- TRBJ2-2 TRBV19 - CASSSGTHTGELFF TGTGCCAGTAGTAGCGGGACCCACACCGGGGAGCTGTTTTTT
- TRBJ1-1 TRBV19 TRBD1 CASSIGQGAEAFF TGTGCCAGTAGTATAGGACAGGGGGCTGAAGCTTTCTTT
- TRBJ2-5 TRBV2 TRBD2 CASSGTRGTQYF TGTGCCAGCAGTGGGACTAGAGGGACCCAGTACTTC
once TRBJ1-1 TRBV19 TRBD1 CASSRQGAEAFF TGTGCCAGTAGTAGACAGGGGGCTGAAGCTTTCTTT
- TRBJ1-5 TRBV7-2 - CASSFKARTGFLGNQPQHF TGTGCCAGCAGCTTCAAAGCGCGAACAGGGTTTTTGGGCAATCAGCCCCAGCATTTT
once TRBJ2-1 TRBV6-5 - CASSKQGRGEGEQFF TGTGCCAGCAGTAAACAGGGTCGGGGAGAAGGTGAGCAGTTCTTC
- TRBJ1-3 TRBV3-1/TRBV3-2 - CASSLEGRSSSGNTIYF TGTGCCAGCAGCCTGGAGGGTCGCTCTAGCTCTGGAAACACCATATATTTT
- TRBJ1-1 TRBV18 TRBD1 CASSPPQGQLNTEAFF TGTGCCAGCTCACCACCCCAGGGACAGCTGAACACTGAAGCTTTCTTT
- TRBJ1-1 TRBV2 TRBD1 CASRGTALNTEAFF TGTGCCAGCAGGGGGACAGCCTTGAACACTGAAGCTTTCTTT
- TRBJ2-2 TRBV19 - CASSPLVLTDTGELFF TGTGCCAGTAGTCCTCTGGTTCTCACGGACACCGGGGAGCTGTTTTTT
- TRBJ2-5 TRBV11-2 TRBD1 CASSLGGQGQSIKGETQYF TGTGCCAGCAGCTTAGGAGGGCAGGGACAGAGTATAAAGGGAGAGACCCAGTACTTC
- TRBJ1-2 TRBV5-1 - CASSLGPGVRGYTF TGCGCCAGCAGCTTGGGTCCAGGGGTGCGGGGCTACACCTTC
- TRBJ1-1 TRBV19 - CASRSPSGTEAFF TGTGCCAGTAGATCTCCCTCGGGCACTGAAGCTTTCTTT
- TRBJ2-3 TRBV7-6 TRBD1 CASSYPPAGTGGSDTQYF TGTGCCAGCAGCTACCCACCTGCCGGGACAGGGGGCTCAGATACGCAGTATTTT
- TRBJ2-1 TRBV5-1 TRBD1 CASSLLRQGSYNEQFF TGCGCCAGCAGCTTGTTACGACAGGGCTCCTACAATGAGCAGTTCTTC